A single T cell receptor (beta chain) is shown here with its context. Reverse transcription of about 0.5 to 1 ug RNA was carried out with random hexamers. TCRdb processed the immunoSEQ multiplex PCR reads anew with MiXCR; each CDR3 protein has one entry. The sample lists 130,000 to 150,000 distinct CDR3 sequences, approximately 94% occurring once. The data were obtained in a study of CD8 T cells in Susac syndrome. Source material: CD4+ T cells from PBMCs. The clonotype comes from a human donor with Susac syndrome.

The CDR3 DNA is TGTGCCAGCAGCTTAGTTCCTGCAGATACGCAGTATTTT. Its protein product is CASSLVPADTQYF. The chain joins TRBV7-3 to TRBJ2-3; D gene ambiguous. CDR3 size: 13 residues. The germline V gene has CDR1 SGHTA and CDR2 FQGTGA. Trimming stripped 2 bases from V and 4 bases from J, with 7 bases between.